The 30 T cell receptor beta chains presented below share a single source sample, sequenced in a study of blood T cell repertoires in COVID-19. Generated by immunoSEQ multiplex PCR, the TCRdb table keeps only in-frame clones and is missing some. The data show roughly 50,000 clones, 85% to 90% seen once. The sequenced sample was peripheral blood. The receptors derive from a man between 70 and 80 years old with active COVID-19.

The chain uses TRBV7-8 and TRBJ1-1; possibly TRBD1 for D (5 bases). Germline V gene lookup returns CDR1 SGHVS and CDR2 FQNEAQ. There are 15 residues in the CDR3. The ends were cut back, 6 bases at V and 4 bases at J, with 18 bases in the middle. The CDR3 nucleotides are TGTGCCAGCAGTTCGGCGCGGGGGGGAGGCACTGAAGCTTTCTTT. Its translation: CASSSARGGGTEAFF. Full variable domain (rest looked up from reference TRBV7-8 and TRBJ1-1): GAGVSQSPRYKVAKRGQDVALRCDPISGHVSLFWYQQALGQGPEFLTYFQNEAQLDKSGLPSDRFFAERPEGSVSTLKIQRTQQEDSAVYLCASSSARGGGTEAFFGQGTRLTVV.

The rearrangement joins TRBV7-6 to TRBJ2-1, with D maybe TRBD2 (6 bases). Between the trimmed V and J ends, which lost 5 bases and 5 bases, there was a span of 19 bases. This CDR3 has 16 amino acids. Germline lookup yields CDR1 SGHVS and CDR2 FNYEAQ. The CDR3 region is CASSKGFLSGNNEQFF. In nucleotides, the CDR3 is TGTGCCAGCAGCAAAGGGTTCCTTAGCGGCAACAATGAGCAGTTCTTC.

The J gene is TRBJ1-5, the V gene TRBV12-5; D remains ambiguous. The length of the CDR3 is 16 residues. The V gene lost 0 bases and the J gene lost 0 bases, with 9 bases spanning the gap. In germline, CDR1 is LGHNT, CDR2 FRNRAP. This chain's CDR3 is CASGLVDWYSNQPQHF. CDR3 bases: TGTGCTAGTGGTTTGGTAGACTGGTATAGCAATCAGCCCCAGCATTTT.

V is TRBV7-9 and J is TRBJ2-7, with D possibly being TRBD1 (6 bases). Germline assignment: CDR1 SEHNR and CDR2 FQNEAQ (reference sequence). V was shortened by 11 bases and J by 1 base, with 9 bases between the two germline ends. CDR3 length: 11 amino acids. In DNA form, the CDR3 reads TGTGCCGGCCAGGGGTCCTACGAGCAGTACTTC. Translated, it gives CAGQGSYEQYF.

As DNA, the CDR3 is TGCGCCAGCAGCTTGAGGGACTACAACACAGATACGCAGTATTTT. Translating it yields CASSLRDYNTDTQYF. The V gene is TRBV5-1, the J gene TRBJ2-3; 7 bases map to TRBD2. This CDR3 is 15 amino acids long. The V gene's germline CDR1 is SGHRS and CDR2 YFSETQ. V trimming: 1 base; J trimming: 2 bases; junction bases outside the gene matches: 4.

The chain links TRBV4-3 to TRBJ2-3, with D maybe TRBD1 (6 bases). V shed 1 base and J shed 6 bases, with 11 bases lying between them. CDR3 length: 14 amino acids. Germline V gives CDR1 LGHNA, CDR2 YSLEER. This CDR3 is CASSQAPDRDTQYF. The DNA for the CDR3 is TGCGCCAGCAGCCAAGCCCCTGACAGGGATACGCAGTATTTT.

This chain joins TRBV6-4 and TRBJ1-2; D may be TRBD1 (5 bases). The CDR3 loop spans 16 amino acids. Per germline, CDR1 MRHNA and CDR2 SNTAGT. The germline V and J ends were trimmed by 0 bases and 2 bases, with 13 bases remaining between them. The CDR3 reads CASSDSNQGGNYGYTF. In nucleotides, the CDR3 is TGTGCCAGCAGTGACTCGAACCAGGGAGGGAACTATGGCTACACCTTC.

This clone was counted once. This chain connects TRBV9 to TRBJ2-3, with no clear D. Germline values: CDR1 SGDLS, CDR2 YYNGEE. This CDR3 has 11 residues. The germline V and J ends were trimmed by 2 bases and 4 bases, with 2 bases remaining between them. The CDR3 protein is CASSVADTQYF. The CDR3 nucleotides are TGTGCCAGCAGCGTCGCAGATACGCAGTATTTT.

This clone came up once. The rearrangement joins TRBV7-2 to TRBJ2-4; possibly TRBD1 for D (7 bases). V shed 5 bases and J shed 3 bases, with 23 bases lying between them. Germline-derived CDR1 and CDR2 are SGHTA and FQGNSA. The CDR3 is 18 amino acids. DNA of the CDR3: TGTGCCAGCAGCCCGAGGGAGGTGAGGGGGCCTTTCAAAAACATTCAGTACTTC. Its translation: CASSPREVRGPFKNIQYF.

The chain uses TRBV19 and TRBJ2-6; 10 bases line up with TRBD1. The CDR3 totals 19 residues. The germline V gene has CDR1 LNHDA and CDR2 SQIVND (reference sequence). Trimming removed 0 bases from V and 2 bases from J; junction bases left unmatched: 7. CDR3 residues: CASSIDRRQGATGANVLTF. The DNA of the CDR3 is TGTGCCAGTAGTATAGATCGGAGACAGGGGGCAACTGGGGCCAACGTCCTGACTTTC.

The chain has TRBV6-5 and TRBJ1-6, with TRBD1 matching 7 bases. In germline, CDR1 is MNHEY, CDR2 SVGAGI. The ends lost 6 bases at V and 10 bases at J; junction bases unmatched: 6. The CDR3 contains 13 residues. The chain's CDR3 is CASSRDRPSPLHF. In DNA, the CDR3 is TGTGCCAGCAGCCGGGACAGACCGTCACCCCTCCACTTT.

The V call is TRBV11-3, the J call TRBJ2-2; the match to TRBD1 covers 8 bases. This CDR3 has 17 residues. The germline gives CDR1 SGHNT, CDR2 YENEEA. V trimming: 2 bases; J trimming: 3 bases; junction bases outside the gene matches: 8. Here the CDR3 reads CASSLPQTGAYTGELFF. DNA for the CDR3: TGTGCCAGCAGCTTACCCCAGACAGGGGCGTACACCGGGGAGCTGTTTTTT.

The rearrangement uses TRBV5-8 and TRBJ1-2, with D possibly matching TRBD1 (5 bases). Germline V gene data show CDR1 as SGHTS and CDR2 as YDEGEE. This CDR3 contains 14 residues. V was cut by 4 bases and J by 7 bases, with 17 bases left in between. The CDR3: CASSQGVASGGYTF. The CDR3 DNA sequence: TGTGCCAGCAGCCAAGGGGTAGCCTCGGGTGGCTACACCTTC.

This chain links TRBV5-6 with TRBJ2-3, with D tentatively TRBD2 (6 bases). Between the trimmed V and J ends, which lost 2 bases and 3 bases, there was a span of 22 bases. The CDR3 is 18 residues long. Germline CDR1 and CDR2: SGHDT and YYEEEE. CDR3 sequence: CASSFGGPGHIVTDTQYF. As DNA, the CDR3 is TGTGCCAGCAGCTTCGGAGGGCCCGGGCATATAGTGACAGATACGCAGTATTTT. The full variable domain, completed using reference TRBV5-6 and TRBJ2-3, is DAGVTQSPTHLIKTRGQQVTLRCSPKSGHDTVSWYQQALGQGPQFIFQYYEEEERQRGNFPDRFSGHQFPNYSSELNVNALLLGDSALYLCASSFGGPGHIVTDTQYFGPGTRLTVL.

V gene TRBV12-5 combines with J gene TRBJ2-1; 11 bases map to TRBD2. CDR1 is LGHNT, CDR2 FRNRAP, per germline. The V gene end was trimmed by 0 bases and the J gene end by 9 bases; junction bases not matched to a gene: 7. The CDR3 sequence is 16 residues long. The CDR3 sequence is CASGLVVAGGPSEQFF. For the CDR3, the DNA is TGTGCTAGTGGTTTGGTTGTAGCGGGGGGGCCAAGTGAGCAGTTCTTC.

This chain connects TRBV9 to TRBJ2-2; D possibly corresponds to TRBD1 (6 bases). The CDR3 has 16 amino acids. Germline V CDR1 and CDR2: SGDLS, YYNGEE. Trimming stripped 4 bases from V and 5 bases from J, with 18 bases between. CDR3 protein: CASSIGGRGYTGELFF. The CDR3 nucleotides are TGTGCCAGCAGCATAGGAGGCAGGGGATATACCGGGGAGCTGTTTTTT. Together with reference TRBV9 and TRBJ2-2, the CDR3 gives the full variable domain: DSGVTQTPKHLITATGQRVTLRCSPRSGDLSVYWYQQSLDQGLQFLIQYYNGEERAKGNILERFSAQQFPDLHSELNLSSLELGDSALYFCASSIGGRGYTGELFFGEGSRLTVL.

The rearrangement links TRBV6-2 or TRBV6-3 to TRBJ1-1, with D hard to call. The germline V gene encodes CDR1 MNHEY and CDR2 SVGEGT. V lost 4 bases and J 1 base, leaving 7 bases between the germline ends. The CDR3 is made up of 13 amino acids. CDR3 amino acids: CASSFTANTEAFF. The DNA for the CDR3 is TGTGCCAGCAGTTTTACAGCGAACACTGAAGCTTTCTTT.

The V and J genes are TRBV29-1 and TRBJ1-2; D might be TRBD1 (5 bases). Trimming stripped 3 bases from V and 8 bases from J, with 16 bases between. Per the germline V gene, CDR1 is SQVTM and CDR2 is ANQGSEA. The CDR3 is made up of 13 amino acids. CDR3 loop: CSVEEGLGWGYTF. The CDR3 coding sequence is TGCAGCGTTGAGGAGGGGCTGGGGTGGGGCTACACCTTC.

In its sample, this clone was seen once. The gene calls are TRBV4-1 and TRBJ2-7, with D maybe TRBD2 (6 bases). This CDR3 has 15 amino acids. V was clipped by 6 bases and J by 0 bases, with 15 bases between them. Germline-derived CDR1 and CDR2 are MGHRA and YSYEKL. CDR3 in DNA: TGCGCCAGCAGGTCGCGGGACGAGCTCTCCTACGAGCAGTACTTC. This sequence encodes CASRSRDELSYEQYF.

The chain joins TRBV14 to TRBJ2-7, with 8 bases that match TRBD1. The CDR3 covers 13 residues. The germline V gene encodes CDR1 SGHDN and CDR2 FVKESK. V was pared by 8 bases and J by 6 bases, with 9 bases of the junction left unmatched. CDR3 bases: TGTGCCAGCCACGGGACAGGTTCCGCCGAGCAGTACTTC. It specifies CASHGTGSAEQYF. Full variable domain (rest looked up from reference TRBV14 and TRBJ2-7): EAGVTQFPSHSVIEKGQTVTLRCDPISGHDNLYWYRRVMGKEIKFLLHFVKESKQDESGMPNNRFLAERTGGTYSTLKVQPAELEDSGVYFCASHGTGSAEQYFGPGTRLTVT.

The V and J genes are TRBV29-1 and TRBJ1-5; TRBD1 matches 7 bases. The CDR3 has 13 residues. Trimming cost V 6 bases and J 3 bases; bases outside gene matches: 5. CDR1 and CDR2 from the germline V gene are SQVTM and ANQGSEA. DNA for the CDR3: TGCAGCGTAACGGACAGGACCAATCAGCCCCAGCATTTT. Translated, it gives CSVTDRTNQPQHF.

This clone is a singleton in its sample. This chain joins TRBV7-9 and TRBJ1-2; D unclear. V was pared by 2 bases and J by 5 bases, with 9 bases between. Per germline, CDR1 SEHNR and CDR2 FQNEAQ (reference sequence). This CDR3 has 13 residues. The chain's CDR3 is CASSLTGAYGYTF. In DNA, the CDR3 is TGTGCCAGCAGCTTAACGGGAGCATATGGCTACACCTTC.

The chain uses TRBV11-3 and TRBJ2-7; a possible D gene is TRBD2 (5 bases). This CDR3 comprises 14 residues. The germline V gene encodes CDR1 SGHNT and CDR2 YENEEA. Trimming cost V 10 bases and J 5 bases, with 21 bases left between them. CDR3 nucleotides: TGTGCCATCTCCCCAATTCCGGGGTCGCACGAGCAGTACTTC. Protein sequence: CAISPIPGSHEQYF.

The V call is TRBV9, the J call TRBJ2-1; 9 nucleotides agree with TRBD2. This CDR3 spans 17 amino acids. After removal of 0 bases from V and 2 bases from J, the junction contained 6 bases not matched to a gene. Germline CDR1 is SGDLS and CDR2 is YYNGEE. DNA for the CDR3: TGTGCCAGCAGCGTAGGCGGGGGGGCCAATCCCTACAATGAGCAGTTCTTC. Protein product: CASSVGGGANPYNEQFF.

On this clone: At one boundary the junction diverges from the germline segment, which might be a read error. The chain links TRBV7-2 to TRBJ1-5; D gene unclear. CDR1 and CDR2 (germline): SGHTA, FQGNSA. This CDR3 comprises 13 residues. The CDR3 nucleotides read TGTGCCAGCAGCTTAAACAGCATTCAGCCCCAGCATTTT. Protein sequence: CASSLNSIQPQHF.

This chain uses TRBV7-9 with TRBJ2-7, with 10 bases aligning to TRBD2. The CDR3 is made up of 15 amino acids. CDR1 is SEHNR and CDR2 is FQNEAQ in the germline V gene (reference sequence). V lost 5 bases and J lost 2; bases outside the gene matches: 6. The CDR3 bases are TGTGCCAGCAGCCCCGTAAGCGGGGGGGCCTACGAGCAGTACTTC. Residues: CASSPVSGGAYEQYF.

This clone was counted a single time. J is TRBJ2-3 and V is TRBV5-1; TRBD2 matches at 11 bases. CDR3 size: 16 residues. CDR1 is SGHRS and CDR2 is YFSETQ in the germline V gene. Germline trimming cut 4 bases from V and 0 bases from J; bases unmatched to any gene: 4. CDR3 bases: TGCGCCAGCAGCGTGGGACTAGCGGCTAGCACAGATACGCAGTATTTT. Its protein is CASSVGLAASTDTQYF.

The rearrangement links TRBV10-3 to TRBJ2-4; 10 bases match TRBD2. V was clipped by 4 bases and J by 8 bases; unmatched bases: 5. There are 14 residues in the CDR3. Germline V gene data show CDR1 as ENHRY and CDR2 as SYGVKD. The CDR3 loop is CAISGASGGHIQYF. DNA of the CDR3: TGTGCCATCAGTGGGGCTAGCGGGGGACACATTCAGTACTTC.

J is TRBJ1-3 and V is TRBV12-3 or TRBV12-4; D is ambiguous. The V and J ends lost 2 bases and 7 bases respectively, with 6 bases between them. The CDR3 contains 12 residues. The CDR3 DNA sequence: TGTGCCAGCAGTTTAATCGGTAACACCATATATTTT. This sequence encodes CASSLIGNTIYF.

This clone was picked up one time. This chain links TRBV4-3 with TRBJ2-2, with a weak D call TRBD2 (5 bases). V shed 0 bases and J shed 8 bases, with 10 bases lying between them. CDR1 and CDR2 (germline): LGHNA, YSLEER. The CDR3 loop spans 14 amino acids. The CDR3 coding sequence is TGCGCCAGCAGCCAAGATCGGGGTGGTGGGGAGCTGTTTTTT. Its protein product is CASSQDRGGGELFF.